The 17 T cell receptor beta chains listed next were all sequenced from one sample in a study of shared clonotypes between healthy human individuals. Sequencing used immunoSEQ multiplex PCR; TCRdb keeps in-frame clones, though not all of them. The table has some 1.1 million clones, about 72% seen once. Specimen: memory CD4+ T cells from PBMCs. The subset was: CD45RA-negative fraction. These receptors were taken from a man in his late teens or twenties in good health. Some clones in this sample may be carry-over from other donors' samples.

The chain joins TRBV30 to TRBJ1-2; D gene ambiguous. The germline V gene encodes CDR1 GTSNPN and CDR2 SVGIG (reference sequence). The CDR3 consists of 12 residues. V was trimmed by 5 bases and J by 10 bases, leaving 17 bases between them. CDR3 DNA: TGTGCCTGGGGGCAAGGCGGTGGCGACTACACCTTC. The encoded protein is CAWGQGGGDYTF.

The chain is built from TRBV4-2 and TRBJ2-3; D possibly corresponds to TRBD2 (5 bases). Germline CDR1 reads LGHNA; CDR2 reads YNFKEQ. The length of the CDR3 is 16 residues. V was trimmed by 0 bases and J by 5 bases, leaving 15 bases between them. The CDR3 spells CASSQDALRTGDTQYF. The CDR3 DNA sequence: TGTGCCAGCAGCCAAGATGCATTACGGACTGGAGATACGCAGTATTTT.

The chain combines TRBV30 with TRBJ2-3, with TRBD1 as a possible D gene (5 bases). Germline V gene lookup returns CDR1 GTSNPN and CDR2 SVGIG (reference sequence). The length of the CDR3 is 14 residues. With 4 bases removed from V and 4 bases from J, the gap between germline ends came to 15 bases. CDR3 DNA: TGTGCCTGGACTCATCTAGGGGTTTCAGATACGCAGTATTTT. It specifies CAWTHLGVSDTQYF. The full variable domain, rest sourced from reference TRBV30 and TRBJ2-3, is SQTIHQWPATLVQPVGSPLSLECTVEGTSNPNLYWYRQAAGRGLQLLFYSVGIGQISSEVPQNLSASRPQDRQFILSSKKLLLSDSGFYLCAWTHLGVSDTQYFGPGTRLTVL.

Concerning this clone itself: The same CDR3 arises from other DNA sequences in this sample as well. This chain links TRBV7-2 with TRBJ1-2; no clear D. Germline assignment: CDR1 SGHTA and CDR2 FQGNSA. Trimming took off 5 bases at V and 0 bases at J, with 4 bases between the two ends. The CDR3 contains 12 residues. CDR3 sequence: CASSLTNYGYTF. The CDR3 region has the DNA TGTGCCAGCAGCCTCACTAACTATGGCTACACCTTC.

This clone occurred once. This sequence joins TRBV5-1 and TRBJ1-5; TRBD1 agrees at 8 bases. The germline gives CDR1 SGHRS, CDR2 YFSETQ. The CDR3 runs 17 residues. Trimming took 0 bases from V and 2 from J; bases not matched to a gene: 7. The CDR3 DNA reads as TGCGCCAGCAGCTTGGATGGGGGGACAGGCGGCAATCAGCCCCAGCATTTT. Residues: CASSLDGGTGGNQPQHF. Looking up the rest from reference TRBV5-1 and TRBJ1-5 gives the full variable domain: KAGVTQTPRYLIKTRGQQVTLSCSPISGHRSVSWYQQTPGQGLQFLFEYFSETQRNKGNFPGRFSGRQFSNSRSEMNVSTLELGDSALYLCASSLDGGTGGNQPQHFGDGTRLSIL.

V gene TRBV6-4 combines with J gene TRBJ2-3; 7 nucleotides line up with TRBD2. J gave up 4 bases and V 0 bases, and 1 base lay outside the gene matches. Germline lookup yields CDR1 MRHNA and CDR2 SNTAGT. CDR3 size: 14 residues. The chain's CDR3 is CASSDSGGSDTQYF. The CDR3 nucleotides are TGTGCCAGCAGTGACTCGGGGGGGTCAGATACGCAGTATTTT.

The chain has TRBV7-2 and TRBJ1-1, with D tentatively TRBD1 (6 bases). This CDR3 has 18 residues. Deletions cut 5 bases from V and 2 bases from J, with 24 bases between. From germline, CDR1 is SGHTA and CDR2 FQGNSA. The CDR3 DNA sequence: TGTGCCAGCAGCCCTACAAGGGACACGGGGCGGGCAAACACTGAAGCTTTCTTT. Translating gives CASSPTRDTGRANTEAFF.

V is TRBV6-1 and J is TRBJ2-7; TRBD2 aligns across 10 bases. Trimming removed 7 bases from V and 4 bases from J; junction bases left unmatched: 10. Germline CDR1 is MNHNS and CDR2 is SASEGT. CDR3 length: 15 residues. The CDR3 reads CASTVGLAETYEQYF. In DNA form, the CDR3 reads TGTGCCAGCACCGTCGGACTAGCGGAGACGTACGAGCAGTACTTC.

V and J are TRBV7-2 and TRBJ2-1; the match to TRBD2 covers 8 bases. The CDR3 loop spans 14 amino acids. Losses at the gene ends were 2 bases for V and 10 bases for J; bases not matched to a gene: 7. CDR1 and CDR2 (germline): SGHTA, FQGNSA. CDR3 nucleotide sequence: TGTGCCAGCAGCTTAACTAGCGGTCTGGGGGAGCAGTTCTTC. As protein: CASSLTSGLGEQFF.

As regards this clone: Other nucleotide sequences from this sample produce the same CDR3. The chain is built from TRBV5-5 and TRBJ2-7; D gene uncertain. With 4 bases removed from V and 0 bases from J, the gap between germline ends came to 5 bases. The CDR3 extends over 12 amino acids. Germline-derived CDR1 and CDR2 are SGHKS and YYEKEE (reference sequence). Here the CDR3 reads CASSQSSYEQYF. CDR3 bases: TGTGCCAGCAGCCAAAGCTCCTACGAGCAGTACTTC.

The V gene is TRBV11-3, the J gene TRBJ2-1; tentative D call: TRBD2 (6 bases). The CDR3 has 14 residues. Germline-derived CDR1 and CDR2 are SGHNT and YENEEA. V was trimmed by 4 bases and J by 7 bases, leaving 14 bases between them. In DNA form, the CDR3 reads TGTGCCAGCAGCTCAGGAGGAGGGGATAATGAGCAGTTCTTC. It codes for CASSSGGGDNEQFF.

The V call is TRBV2, the J call TRBJ1-1; D is unresolved. CDR1 SNHLY and CDR2 FYNNEI come from the germline V gene. V dropped 5 bases and J dropped 0 bases, with 7 bases sitting between them. The length of the CDR3 is 13 residues. DNA for the CDR3: TGTGCCAGCAGTTATCAGCTGAACACTGAAGCTTTCTTT. It encodes CASSYQLNTEAFF. Looking up the rest from reference TRBV2 and TRBJ1-1 gives the full variable domain: EPEVTQTPSHQVTQMGQEVILRCVPISNHLYFYWYRQILGQKVEFLVSFYNNEISEKSEIFDDQFSVERPDGSNFTLKIRSTKLEDSAMYFCASSYQLNTEAFFGQGTRLTVV.

The chain couples TRBV5-4 to TRBJ2-7; D is perhaps TRBD1 (5 bases). CDR3 length equals 14 residues. V gave up 2 bases and J gave up 1 base, with 10 bases separating them. Per germline, CDR1 SGHNT and CDR2 YYREEE (reference sequence). The CDR3, as DNA: TGTGCCAGCAGCTTCCAGGGAAGTTCCTACGAGCAGTACTTC. Amino acids: CASSFQGSSYEQYF.

The chain recombines TRBV12-2 with TRBJ2-7; TRBD1 reflects the table's D call only, with no check against the DNA. TRBV12-2 is shown as a pseudogene. The CDR3 contains 15 residues. DNA for the CDR3: TGTGCAAGTCGCTTCTGGACAGGGGGCTGCCTTTGGCAGTACTTC. This encodes CASRFWTGGCLWQYF.

The chain carries TRBV28 and TRBJ1-1; D may be TRBD1 (6 bases). Germline V gives CDR1 MDHEN, CDR2 SYDVKM. Trimming pared 4 bases from V and 5 bases from J, leaving 14 bases between. The CDR3 consists of 14 residues. CDR3 sequence: CASSSGGRPTEAFF. The CDR3 DNA sequence: TGTGCCAGCAGTTCGGGGGGCAGGCCGACTGAAGCTTTCTTT.

This clone was detected only a few times. The chain is built from TRBV1 and TRBJ2-3. TRBV1 is labeled a pseudogene. The CDR3 is 15 amino acids. The CDR3 sequence: CTSSQDRDEGDTQYF. For the CDR3, the DNA is TGCACCAGCAGCCAAGACCGGGACGAAGGAGATACGCAGTATTTT.

Only a few counts were recorded for this clone. The chain is built from TRBV7-8 and TRBJ1-2; D unresolved. Trimming took 4 bases from V and 4 from J, leaving 13 bases between them. The CDR3 is 14 amino acids. Germline-derived CDR1 and CDR2 are SGHVS and FQNEAQ. CDR3 loop: CASSSLQTAYGYTF. In DNA form, the CDR3 reads TGTGCCAGCAGCTCCCTGCAGACGGCCTATGGCTACACCTTC.